The 25 T cell receptor beta chains listed next were all sequenced from one sample in a study of T cell clonotyping in hematopoietic cell transplantation (dated by TCRdb to the early 2020s). The time point tag for this specimen amounts to: 100 days after allo-HCT. The library was produced with the immunoSEQ multiplex PCR assay. TCRdb holds this immuneACCESS table with in-frame rearrangements only. Some clones are missing; in checked studies, unresolved V genes explain under half, and the rest has no known cause. The sample profile shows some 4,800 clones; around 96% of them were found once. The biggest ten clones account for approximately 2.5% of the sample. This specimen was PBMCs, taken 100 days after allogeneic stem cell transplant. All receptors come from a male patient aged 40-50 years who had an allogeneic stem cell transplant from a related donor, so the T cells may come from the graft donor. Some clones in this sample may be carry-over from other donors' samples.

J is TRBJ2-3 and V is TRBV5-1; 8 nucleotides line up with TRBD2. CDR1 is SGHRS and CDR2 is YFSETQ in the germline V gene. The CDR3 consists of 15 residues. J lost 2 bases, V lost 4 bases, and 6 bases had no gene match. The CDR3 here is CASSLSGAPTDTQYF. The DNA for the CDR3 is TGCGCCAGCAGCCTTAGCGGGGCGCCCACAGATACGCAGTATTTT.

The chain joins TRBV6-5 to TRBJ2-3; D uncertain. Trimming stripped 1 base from V and 6 bases from J, with 2 bases between. This CDR3 is built from 11 residues. The germline V gene encodes CDR1 MNHEY and CDR2 SVGAGI. The CDR3 reads CASSYWDTQYF. In DNA form, the CDR3 reads TGTGCCAGCAGTTACTGGGATACGCAGTATTTT.

The chain combines TRBV6-5 with TRBJ2-1; D is uncertain. The germline CDR1 and CDR2 sequences are MNHEY and SVGAGI. Between the trimmed V and J ends, which lost 0 bases and 0 bases, there was a span of 6 bases. The CDR3 extends over 15 amino acids. CDR3 sequence (DNA): TGTGCCAGCAGTTACTCTACAAGCTCCTACAATGAGCAGTTCTTC. It is translated as CASSYSTSSYNEQFF.

Comment on this clone: Germline and junction disagree at one end, which may indicate a read error. The chain carries TRBV11-2 and TRBJ1-2; D not resolved. The CDR3 has 14 amino acids. Germline V gene sequence: CDR1 SGHAT, CDR2 FQNNGV. CDR3 residues: CASSLEPPGRLFTF. In nucleotides, the CDR3 is TGTGCCAGCAGCCTAGAGCCCCCTGGACGATTATTCACCTTC.

The chain is built from TRBV10-3 and TRBJ1-1, with 7 bases that match TRBD1. V gave up 4 bases and J gave up 10 bases; unmatched junction bases: 3. This CDR3 is 11 amino acids long. Per the germline V gene, CDR1 is ENHRY and CDR2 is SYGVKD. CDR3 sequence (DNA): TGTGCCATCAGTGCTACAGGGGCAGCTTTCTTT. This codes for CAISATGAAFF.

This chain links TRBV2 with TRBJ1-1; tentatively, D is TRBD1 (5 bases). With 6 bases removed from V and 4 bases from J, the gap between germline ends came to 12 bases. The CDR3 runs 13 residues. The V gene's germline CDR1 is SNHLY and CDR2 FYNNEI. This CDR3 is CASRAGYGTEAFF. The CDR3 bases are TGTGCCAGCAGGGCAGGGTACGGCACTGAAGCTTTCTTT.

V and J are TRBV10-3 and TRBJ2-3; TRBD2 matches at 7 bases. The CDR3 length is 13 residues. Looked up from germline, CDR1 is ENHRY and CDR2 is SYGVKD. Trimming at V came to 7 bases and at J to 2 bases, leaving 3 bases not matched to a gene. For the CDR3, the DNA is TGTGCCATCACCCGGGACTACACAGATACGCAGTATTTT. Amino acids: CAITRDYTDTQYF.

This chain joins TRBV2 and TRBJ2-5, with 11 bases identical to TRBD2. V gave up 4 bases and J gave up 0 bases; unmatched junction bases: 1. The CDR3 runs 15 residues. Germline CDR1 and CDR2: SNHLY and FYNNEI. In DNA form, the CDR3 reads TGTGCCAGCAGTGGGACTAGCGGGTACCAAGAGACCCAGTACTTC. This gives the protein CASSGTSGYQETQYF.

This clone showed up just once. V is TRBV5-1 and J is TRBJ2-1, with D unclear. This CDR3 contains 13 residues. Germline assignment: CDR1 SGHRS and CDR2 YFSETQ. Deletions cut 0 bases from V and 5 bases from J, with 6 bases between. The CDR3: CASSLAGDNEQFF. The CDR3 coding sequence is TGCGCCAGCAGCTTGGCTGGGGACAATGAGCAGTTCTTC.

This chain joins TRBV5-1 and TRBJ2-7, with 9 bases identical to TRBD1. Germline values: CDR1 SGHRS, CDR2 YFSETQ. The CDR3 spans 13 residues. The V segment lost 5 bases and the J segment 0 bases; nucleotides outside the gene matches: 0. The DNA for the CDR3 is TGCGCCAGCAGACAGGGGGCCTCCTACGAGCAGTACTTC. This translates into CASRQGASYEQYF.

The rearrangement joins TRBV5-1 to TRBJ1-1; D remains ambiguous. The CDR3 sequence is 14 residues long. Looked up from germline, CDR1 is SGHRS and CDR2 is YFSETQ. Trimming stripped 6 bases from V and 3 bases from J, with 15 bases between. Here the CDR3 reads CASTPREADTEAFF. The CDR3 coding sequence is TGCGCCAGCACCCCGAGGGAAGCCGACACTGAAGCTTTCTTT.

The rearrangement uses TRBV15 and TRBJ1-4; 8 bases agree with TRBD1. The germline V gene encodes CDR1 LNHNV and CDR2 YYDKDF (reference sequence). Germline trimming cut 3 bases from V and 7 bases from J; bases unmatched to any gene: 4. This CDR3 contains 14 residues. DNA for the CDR3: TGTGCCACCAGCAGTGGACAGGGTGCTGAAAAACTGTTTTTT. This codes for CATSSGQGAEKLFF.

This chain links TRBV5-1 with TRBJ2-5; tentative D call: TRBD2 (6 bases). This CDR3 has 17 amino acids. Trimming cost V 0 bases and J 1 base, with 16 bases left between them. Germline V gene lookup returns CDR1 SGHRS and CDR2 YFSETQ. This chain's CDR3 is CASSLEASARPQETQYF. DNA of the CDR3: TGCGCCAGCAGCTTGGAAGCTAGCGCACGGCCCCAAGAGACCCAGTACTTC. The variable domain in full, completed from reference TRBV5-1 and TRBJ2-5, reads KAGVTQTPRYLIKTRGQQVTLSCSPISGHRSVSWYQQTPGQGLQFLFEYFSETQRNKGNFPGRFSGRQFSNSRSEMNVSTLELGDSALYLCASSLEASARPQETQYFGPGTRLLVL.

V gene TRBV14 combines with J gene TRBJ2-5; D perhaps matches TRBD2 (5 bases). In germline, CDR1 is SGHDN, CDR2 FVKESK. The CDR3 length is 14 residues. V lost 9 bases and J lost 1, with 15 bases in between. Written as DNA, the CDR3 is TGTGCCAGTACATCTAGCCCCCTCCAAGAGACCCAGTACTTC. Its translation: CASTSSPLQETQYF.

This clone was detected a few times. The chain recombines TRBV28 with TRBJ1-2; 7 bases align to TRBD1. The junction had 18 bases not matched to a gene; V was cut back by 10 bases and J by 1 base. The CDR3 spans 17 residues. The germline CDR1 and CDR2 sequences are MDHEN and SYDVKM. The CDR3 bases are TGTGCCACCCAAGAAGTGAGTGACAGGGCATTTAACTATGGCTACACCTTC. Amino acid sequence: CATQEVSDRAFNYGYTF.

The rearrangement uses TRBV29-1 and TRBJ1-1, with D maybe TRBD1 (6 bases). Trimming stripped 6 bases from V and 8 bases from J, with 10 bases between. Germline loops: CDR1 SQVTM, CDR2 ANQGSEA. This CDR3 contains 10 residues. The CDR3 protein is CSVADREAFF. The CDR3 DNA reads as TGCAGCGTGGCCGACAGGGAAGCTTTCTTT.

The rearrangement joins TRBV19 to TRBJ2-7; maybe TRBD2 (5 bases). Trimming cost V 4 bases and J 3 bases, with 10 bases left between them. This CDR3 has 13 residues. CDR1 and CDR2 (germline): LNHDA, SQIVND (reference sequence). The DNA for the CDR3 is TGTGCCAGTAGTACGGGAATAGGCTACGAGCAGTACTTC. This gives the protein CASSTGIGYEQYF. The full variable domain, in which reference TRBV19 and TRBJ2-7 provide the parts outside the CDR3, is DGGITQSPKYLFRKEGQNVTLSCEQNLNHDAMYWYRQDPGQGLRLIYYSQIVNDFQKGDIAEGYSVSREKKESFPLTVTSAQKNPTAFYLCASSTGIGYEQYFGPGTRLTVT.

V usage is TRBV7-9 and J usage is TRBJ2-5; D unresolved. Deletions cut 11 bases from V and 2 bases from J, with 12 bases between. CDR1 and CDR2 (germline): SEHNR, FQNEAQ (reference sequence). This CDR3 is 12 amino acids long. CDR3 sequence (DNA): TGTGCCGACCGGGCTCTTCAAGAGACCCAGTACTTC. Translating gives CADRALQETQYF.

The rearrangement joins TRBV7-6 to TRBJ1-5; D remains ambiguous. The CDR3 runs 14 residues. CDR1 SGHVS and CDR2 FNYEAQ come from the germline V gene. V was cut by 3 bases and J by 4 bases, with 10 bases left in between. The CDR3 region has the DNA TGTGCCAGCAGCTTGATAGGGCTGAATCAGCCCCAGCATTTT. Its protein is CASSLIGLNQPQHF.

The V gene is TRBV9, the J gene TRBJ2-7; possibly TRBD1 for D (6 bases). The CDR3 runs 14 residues. Trimming shortened V by 4 bases and J by 5 bases, and 16 bases separated the two germline ends. Germline CDR1 SGDLS, CDR2 YYNGEE. CDR3 region: CASSPWDTGNEQYF. The CDR3 DNA follows: TGTGCCAGCAGCCCTTGGGACACGGGTAACGAGCAGTACTTC.

The V gene is TRBV7-2, the J gene TRBJ2-7; D may be TRBD2 (6 bases). Germline CDR1 and CDR2: SGHTA and FQGNSA. There are 17 residues in the CDR3. V was shortened by 1 base and J by 0 bases, with 16 bases between the two germline ends. CDR3 bases: TGTGCCAGCAGCTTAGACCTACCCGGGACTCCCTCCTACGAGCAGTACTTC. Protein product: CASSLDLPGTPSYEQYF. Variable domain in full (rest from reference TRBV7-2 and TRBJ2-7): GAGVSQSPSNKVTEKGKDVELRCDPISGHTALYWYRQSLGQGLEFLIYFQGNSAPDKSGLPSDRFSAERTGGSVSTLTIQRTQQEDSAVYLCASSLDLPGTPSYEQYFGPGTRLTVT.

The V and J genes are TRBV28 and TRBJ1-2, with D perhaps matching TRBD1 (5 bases). Germline-derived CDR1 and CDR2 are MDHEN and SYDVKM. Trimming left V 6 bases short and J 0 bases short, with 11 bases between. The CDR3 has 14 amino acids. CDR3 coding DNA: TGTGCCAGCAGCCCAGGGTGGTCTAACTATGGCTACACCTTC. As protein: CASSPGWSNYGYTF.

This clone was seen only a few times. At one of its ends the junction is not consistent with the germline gene, which may arise from a read error. The CDR3 reads CAGSDSSMNTEAFF. The DNA for the CDR3 is TGCGCCGGCAGCGACAGTAGCATGAACACTGAAGCTTTCTTT. The rearrangement joins TRBV4-1 to TRBJ1-1, with D perhaps TRBD1 (5 bases). This CDR3 has 14 amino acids. Germline CDR1 MGHRA, CDR2 YSYEKL.

V gene TRBV5-4 combines with J gene TRBJ2-2, with D maybe TRBD2 (6 bases). V shed 2 bases and J shed 6 bases, with 8 bases lying between them. CDR1 is SGHNT, CDR2 YYREEE, per germline (reference sequence). The CDR3 spans 13 residues. CDR3 amino acids: CASSFGGAGELFF. The CDR3, as DNA: TGTGCCAGCAGCTTCGGGGGAGCCGGGGAGCTGTTTTTT.

V is TRBV19 and J is TRBJ1-5; 10 positions agree with TRBD1. Germline V gene data show CDR1 as LNHDA and CDR2 as SQIVND (reference sequence). V shed 4 bases, J shed 6 bases, and the junction held 9 bases outside the gene matches. The CDR3 is made up of 16 amino acids. The CDR3 protein is CASSTFGTGDFQPQHF. The CDR3 DNA reads TGTGCCAGTAGTACTTTCGGGACAGGGGATTTTCAGCCCCAGCATTTT.